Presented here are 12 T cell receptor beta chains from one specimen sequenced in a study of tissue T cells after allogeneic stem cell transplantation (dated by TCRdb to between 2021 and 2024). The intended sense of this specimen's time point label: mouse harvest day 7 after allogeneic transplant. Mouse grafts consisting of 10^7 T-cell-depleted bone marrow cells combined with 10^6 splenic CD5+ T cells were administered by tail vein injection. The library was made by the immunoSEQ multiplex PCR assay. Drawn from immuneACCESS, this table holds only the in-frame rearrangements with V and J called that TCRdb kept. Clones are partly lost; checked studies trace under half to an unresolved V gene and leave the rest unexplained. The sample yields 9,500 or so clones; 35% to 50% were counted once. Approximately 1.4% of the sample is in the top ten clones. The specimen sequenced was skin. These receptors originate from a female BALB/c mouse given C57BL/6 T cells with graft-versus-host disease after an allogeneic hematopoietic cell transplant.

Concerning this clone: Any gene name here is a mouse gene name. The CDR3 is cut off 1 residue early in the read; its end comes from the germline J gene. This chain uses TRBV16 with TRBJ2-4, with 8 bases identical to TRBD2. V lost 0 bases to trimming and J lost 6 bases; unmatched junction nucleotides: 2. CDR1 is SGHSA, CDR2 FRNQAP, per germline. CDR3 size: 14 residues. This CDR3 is CASSLESGGNTLYF. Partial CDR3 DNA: TGTGCAAGCAGCTTAGAATCTGGGGGGAACACCTTGTAC.

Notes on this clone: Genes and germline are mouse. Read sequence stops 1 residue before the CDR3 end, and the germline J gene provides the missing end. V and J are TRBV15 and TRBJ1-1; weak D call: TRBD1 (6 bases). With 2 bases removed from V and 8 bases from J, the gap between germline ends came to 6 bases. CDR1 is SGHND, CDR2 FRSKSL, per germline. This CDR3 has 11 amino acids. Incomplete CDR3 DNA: TGTGCCAGCAGTTTAACAGGGGAAGTCTTC. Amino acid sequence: CASSLTGEVF. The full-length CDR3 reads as CASSLTGEVFF. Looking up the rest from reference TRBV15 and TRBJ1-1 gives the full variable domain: DAGVTQTPRHEVAEKGQTIILKCEPVSGHNDLFWYRQTKIQGLELLSYFRSKSLMEDGGAFKDRFKAEMLNSSFSTLKIQPTEPKDSAVYLCASSLTGEVFFGKGTRLTVV.

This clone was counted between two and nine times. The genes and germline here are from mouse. CDR3 DNA (partial): TGTGCCAGCAGTCTGAGGGGCCTTTCCAACGAAAGATTATTT. It codes for CASSLRGLSNERLF. The full CDR3 sequence reads CASSLRGLSNERLFF. V and J are TRBV26 and TRBJ1-4; D perhaps matches TRBD1 (5 bases). Coverage ceases 1 residue before the CDR3 finishes, and the germline J gene fills in the end. Trimming pared 2 bases from V and 0 bases from J, leaving 7 bases between. CDR1 is KGHPV, CDR2 FQNQEV, per germline (reference sequence). The CDR3 sequence is 15 residues long.

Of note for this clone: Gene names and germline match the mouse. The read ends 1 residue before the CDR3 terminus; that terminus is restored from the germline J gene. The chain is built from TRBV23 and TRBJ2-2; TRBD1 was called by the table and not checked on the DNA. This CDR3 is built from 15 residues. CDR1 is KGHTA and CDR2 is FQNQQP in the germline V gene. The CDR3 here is CSSSQSGGTTGQLYF. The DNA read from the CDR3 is TGCTCCAGCAGTCAATCAGGGGGTACCACCGGGCAGCTCTAC.

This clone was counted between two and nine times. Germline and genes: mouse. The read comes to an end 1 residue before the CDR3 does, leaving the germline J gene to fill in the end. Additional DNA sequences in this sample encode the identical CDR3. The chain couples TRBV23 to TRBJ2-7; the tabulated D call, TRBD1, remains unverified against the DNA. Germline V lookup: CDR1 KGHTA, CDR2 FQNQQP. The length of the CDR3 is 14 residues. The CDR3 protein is CSSSRTGGSYEQYF. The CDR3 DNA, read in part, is TGCTCCAGCAGTCGGACAGGGGGCTCCTATGAACAGTAC.

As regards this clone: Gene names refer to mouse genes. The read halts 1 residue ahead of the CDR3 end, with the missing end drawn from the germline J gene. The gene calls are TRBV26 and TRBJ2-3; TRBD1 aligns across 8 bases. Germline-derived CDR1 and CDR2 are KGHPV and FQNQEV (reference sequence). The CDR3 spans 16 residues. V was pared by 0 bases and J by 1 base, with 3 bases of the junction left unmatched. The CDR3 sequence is CASSLSEGQGAETLYF. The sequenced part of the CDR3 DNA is TGTGCCAGCAGTCTGTCGGAGGGACAGGGTGCAGAAACGCTGTAT.

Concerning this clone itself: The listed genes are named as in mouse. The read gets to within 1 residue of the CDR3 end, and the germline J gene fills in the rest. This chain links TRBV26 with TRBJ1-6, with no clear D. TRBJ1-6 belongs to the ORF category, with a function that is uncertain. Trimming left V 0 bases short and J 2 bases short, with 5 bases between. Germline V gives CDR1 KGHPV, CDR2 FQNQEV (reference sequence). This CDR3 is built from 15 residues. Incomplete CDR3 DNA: TGTGCCAGCAGTCTGTCCAGAACCTATAATTCGCCCCTCTAC. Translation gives CASSLSRTYNSPLY. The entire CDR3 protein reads CASSLSRTYNSPLYF.

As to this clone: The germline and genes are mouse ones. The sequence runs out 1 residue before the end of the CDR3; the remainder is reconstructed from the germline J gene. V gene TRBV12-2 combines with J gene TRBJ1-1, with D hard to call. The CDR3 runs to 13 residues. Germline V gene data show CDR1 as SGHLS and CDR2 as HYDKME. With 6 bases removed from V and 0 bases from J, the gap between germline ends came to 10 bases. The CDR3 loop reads CASAPNANTEVFF. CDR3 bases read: TGTGCCAGCGCCCCAAATGCAAACACAGAAGTCTTC.

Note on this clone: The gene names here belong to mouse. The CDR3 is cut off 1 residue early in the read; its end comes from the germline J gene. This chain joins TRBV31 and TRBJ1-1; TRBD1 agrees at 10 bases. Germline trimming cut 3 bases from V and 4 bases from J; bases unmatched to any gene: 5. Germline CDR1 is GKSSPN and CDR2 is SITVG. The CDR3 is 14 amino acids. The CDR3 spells CAWSQTGGGTEVFF. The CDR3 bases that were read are TGTGCCTGGAGCCAGACAGGGGGCGGCACAGAAGTCTTC.

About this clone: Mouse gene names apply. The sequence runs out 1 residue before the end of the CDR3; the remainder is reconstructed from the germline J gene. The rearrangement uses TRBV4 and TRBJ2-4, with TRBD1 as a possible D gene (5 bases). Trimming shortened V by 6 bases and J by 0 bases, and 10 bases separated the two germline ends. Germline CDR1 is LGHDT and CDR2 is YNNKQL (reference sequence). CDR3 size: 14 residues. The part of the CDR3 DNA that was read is TGTGCCAGCAGTTGGACAACTAGTCAAAACACCTTGTAC. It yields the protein CASSWTTSQNTLY. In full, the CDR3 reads CASSWTTSQNTLYF.

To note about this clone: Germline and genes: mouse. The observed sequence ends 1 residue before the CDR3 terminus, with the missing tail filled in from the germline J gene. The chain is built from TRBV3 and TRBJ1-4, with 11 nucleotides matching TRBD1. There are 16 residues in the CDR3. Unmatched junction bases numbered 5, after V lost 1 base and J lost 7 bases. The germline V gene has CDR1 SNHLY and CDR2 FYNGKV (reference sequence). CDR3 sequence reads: CASSLGTGGAGERLFF. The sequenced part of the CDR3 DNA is TGTGCCAGCAGCTTAGGGACAGGGGGCGCAGGCGAAAGATTATTT.

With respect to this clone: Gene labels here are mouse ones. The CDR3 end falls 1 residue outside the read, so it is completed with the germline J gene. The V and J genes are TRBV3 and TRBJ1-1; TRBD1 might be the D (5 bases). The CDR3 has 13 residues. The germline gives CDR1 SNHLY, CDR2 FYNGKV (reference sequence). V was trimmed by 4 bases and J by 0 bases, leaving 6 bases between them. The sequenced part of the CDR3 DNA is TGTGCCAGCAGCTCGGGACAGAACACAGAAGTCTTC. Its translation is CASSSGQNTEVF. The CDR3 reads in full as CASSSGQNTEVFF.